This T cell receptor (beta chain) emerged from a study of cytomegalovirus exposure and HLA in healthy donors (dated by TCRdb to about 2017). Study-wide context: According to a later analysis, one platform produced both the 110 or so validation repertoires and the 700 or so repertoires of the first cohort. The study combined high-throughput TCR immunosequencing, statistical association of individual TCRs with disease status, and machine learning to predict cytomegalovirus infection status. The study aimed to test whether signatures of past pathogen exposure could be identified by cataloging public T cell receptors. In addition to the first cohort of around 670 subjects, a separate validation cohort of approximately 130 different subjects was used. The investigation overall reported the following: Most TCR sequences were observed very rarely across donors, whereas some public TCRs were present in many individuals. A few of the identified cytomegalovirus-associated TCR beta chains were confirmed in vitro to be specific for cytomegalovirus antigens. In both the original and validation cohorts, the classifier was reported to diagnose cytomegalovirus status with high specificity and sensitivity. The authors suggested that the approach could potentially be generalized to other disease states and immunological phenotypes. A total of fewer than 200 TCR beta chains were listed by the study as associated with cytomegalovirus. The validation cohort had no HLA typing available for a later analysis, so co-occurrence within that cohort was assessed over all 120 or so repertoires. Of the cluster scores, 90% to 95% were above 0 in a later analysis, which found that TCRs clustered in the first cohort also tended to co-occur in the approximately 130 validation repertoires.

Library construction relied on the immunoSEQ multiplex PCR assay. Per the authors' processing: A statistical classification framework was built to diagnose cytomegalovirus status from the catalog of TCR beta chain sequences. The table comes from immuneACCESS by way of TCRdb, which keeps in-frame sequences with V and J called. Part of the clones is missing from these tables; in studies checked, under half for an unresolved V gene and the rest for unknown reasons. That table supplies the V and J calls and clone size; D and trimming were determined from the DNA. Here the sample has 95,000 to 150,000 clones; around nine tenths occur a single time. In total, the top ten clones hold more than 1.5% of the sample. Donors formed part of the validation cohort, which comprised 120 subjects and was distinct from the first cohort of fewer than 750 subjects. From its cysteine to its phenylalanine, the CDR3 spans 16 amino acids. CDR3 DNA is the only sequence kept; it has 48 bases, read in frame from the first base. Trimming accounts for 2 bases at V and 1 base at J, while the number of junction bases matched to no gene is 7. In the germline V gene, CDR1 corresponds to SGHRS and CDR2 to YFSETQ.

With respect to this clone: Its antigen is not yet known. Base-call qualities are not available, and no considerably larger clone is one nucleotide away.

Specimen: PBMCs. The source is a woman aged 18-29 years in good health and CMV-seronegative. Rearrangement joined TRBV5-1 to TRBJ2-5; TRBD2 matches 8 bases in the middle. The CDR3 in this case is CASSFASSGLQETQYF. The nucleotide sequence is TGCGCCAGCAGCTTTGCTTCTAGCGGGCTCCAAGAGACCCAGTACTTC.